This T cell receptor beta chain was identified during a study of T-cell memory formation after mild COVID-19. Study overall: TCR clusters were mostly donor specific. Points from the study as a whole: CD4+ contracting clones were mainly CM and EM; CD8+ ones, EMRA.

V was cut by 0 bases and J by 5 bases, with 17 bases left in between. The CDR3 extends over 16 amino acids. Germline V CDR1 and CDR2: LNHDA, SQIVND (reference sequence). TCR alpha and TCR beta cDNA libraries carrying sample barcodes and UMIs came from 5'RACE with constant-segment primers. TCRdb itself ran the 5' RACE reads through MiXCR, one entry per CDR3 protein. This repertoire shows 89,000 or so distinct CDR3 sequences, roughly 13% found once; its top ten account for 35% to 50%. This clonotype was observed a single time. Its antigen is currently unknown. Sequences were obtained from PBMCs or a T cell subset sorted from them (not recorded which). The V gene is TRBV19, the J gene TRBJ2-7; D is possibly TRBD2 (5 bases). This clonotype was sampled from a man between 18 and 29 years old who had mild COVID-19 (a few samples of this study predate the infection). Cell type and time point are not known. This CDR3 reads CASSIDPLRGIHEQYF. The CDR3 DNA is TGTGCCAGTAGTATAGATCCTCTACGGGGTATCCACGAGCAGTACTTC. Complete variable domain (other parts from reference TRBV19 and TRBJ2-7): DGGITQSPKYLFRKEGQNVTLSCEQNLNHDAMYWYRQDPGQGLRLIYYSQIVNDFQKGDIAEGYSVSREKKESFPLTVTSAQKNPTAFYLCASSIDPLRGIHEQYFGPGTRLTVT.